The present entry profiles one T cell receptor (beta chain) with its context. In its sample, this clonotype was seen a few times. The antigen this receptor binds is unknown. No base quality information exists; no much larger clone differs at one position. In the paper's terms, the treatment or condition label means: in vitro stimulation with specific CMV peptide epitopes to enrich CMV-specific T cells. Taken from the germline V gene, the CDR1 and CDR2 loops are MNHEY and SVGAGI. The CDR3 runs 17 residues from the cysteine to the phenylalanine. CDR3 DNA only is kept here, 51 bases in frame from base 1. Relative to germline, V is missing 0 bases and J is missing 2 bases, with 7 bases of the junction outside any gene match. The entry originates in a study of T cell repertoires in cytomegalovirus infection (dated by TCRdb to the late 2010s). Context from the whole study: Peptide stimulations targeted recently identified HLA-C-restricted CMV epitopes, whose presentation resists viral immunomodulation, together with well-studied HLA-B-restricted epitopes. The HLA type of each donor mattered for the analysis, because public TCR beta signatures pointed to carriage of CMV infection along with the matching HLA type.

Instrument on record: Illumina HiSeq 1500. TCRdb reprocessing: public reads trimmed at Q25 with fastp, clones called with MiXCR, in-frame beta chains kept. Entries are consolidated by CDR3 protein sequence, retaining the most common genes and DNA. For this sample there are roughly 990,000 distinct CDR3 sequences; roughly 30% appear just once. About an eighth of the sample comes from the top ten. Study-wide conclusions, independent of this receptor: In both this cohort and an independent roughly 350-donor cohort, the cumulative frequency of public TCR beta family members distinguished carriers of CMV infection plus the relevant HLA type. The ex vivo response was dominated by HLA-C-restricted CMV-specific TCR beta clonotypes, and the single most frequent clonotype in two of eight donors was supplied by these HLA-C-restricted clonotypes.

The rearranged chain carries TRBV6-5 and TRBJ2-3, with 8 bases aligning to TRBD1. This sequence originates from a human donor in good health (CMV status not recorded). Some clones in this sample may be carry-over from other donors' samples. The sample was cultured CD8+ T cells from PBMCs, taken from culture after CMV antigen stimulation. The CDR3 is CASSYSHRDRTTDTQYF. In nucleotides, the sequence is TGTGCCAGCAGTTACTCGCACCGGGACAGGACCACAGATACGCAGTATTTT.